This is a list of T cell receptor beta chains from one sample in a study of CD8 T cells in ankylosing spondylitis. TCRdb fed the 5' RACE reads into MiXCR, producing one record per CDR3 protein. Among 200,000 to 250,000 distinct CDR3 sequences listed, approximately 8% were seen once. The sequencing input was blood, either unsorted or a sorted T cell fraction (not recorded which). These receptors all stem from a female donor with ankylosing spondylitis or in good health (not recorded which). Each CDR3 is given with its conserved first and last residue. The order of the fields is V gene, clone size, J gene, D gene, CDR3 DNA, CDR3 protein. D genes are given only for firm matches. Rows give clone size only sometimes, using once, few, many, or a class for an expanded clone.

>TRBV4-3|few|TRBJ2-2|.
TGCGCCAGCAGCCAAGATCCGGGGGGCGGGCGAGCGGTCGGGGAGCTGTTTTTT
CASSQDPGGGRAVGELFF
>TRBV7-2|many|TRBJ1-3|.
TGTGCCAGCAACCTTCAGGGAGGAGGAAACACCATATATTTT
CASNLQGGGNTIYF
>TRBV29-1|many|TRBJ2-5|.
TGCAGCGCTAGCTCATCGGGAATAGAGACCCAGTACTTC
CSASSSGIETQYF
>TRBV12-3/TRBV12-4|many|TRBJ2-7|TRBD1
TGTGCCAGCAGCCCCCTGCGGACAGGGGTCGGGGAGCAGTACTTC
CASSPLRTGVGEQYF
>TRBV11-2|many|TRBJ2-7|.
TGTGCCAGCAGCTTAGACGGGGGACCCTTGAAAGGGCGCGAGCAGTACTTC
CASSLDGGPLKGREQYF
>TRBV7-2|many|TRBJ2-7|TRBD1
TGTGCCAGCAGCTCCGAGTTACAGGGGACCTACGAGCAGTACTTC
CASSSELQGTYEQYF
>TRBV12-3/TRBV12-4|many|TRBJ1-1|.
TGTGCCAGCAGCCACGGGGAAGGCACTGAAGCTTTCTTT
CASSHGEGTEAFF
>TRBV12-3/TRBV12-4|many|TRBJ1-5|.
TGTGCCAGCAGTTTAGGTGGGGCAAATCAGCCCCAGCATTTT
CASSLGGANQPQHF
>TRBV5-5|.|TRBJ1-6|.
TGTGCCAGCAGCTCCTCCCTGGGCGGCTATAATTCACCCCTCCACTTT
CASSSSLGGYNSPLHF
>TRBV4-3|many|TRBJ2-1|.
TGCGCCAGCAGCCAAGAGGGGCACCCTACGAGGAATGAGCAGTTCTTC
CASSQEGHPTRNEQFF
>TRBV7-4|.|TRBJ1-1|.
TGTGCCAGCAGCTTAGTATTGACGAACACTGAAGCTTTCTTT
CASSLVLTNTEAFF
>TRBV5-1|many|TRBJ2-3|TRBD1
TGCGCCAGCGGCCGACAGGGGGCCGCAGATACGCAGTATTTT
CASGRQGAADTQYF
>TRBV28|many|TRBJ2-2|.
TGTGCCAGCAGTCCCCCCATGAACACCGGGGAGCTGTTTTTT
CASSPPMNTGELFF
>TRBV20-1|few|TRBJ1-5|.
TGCTGTGCTAGTCCTTGGGACCGAGATAGCAATCAGCCCCAGCATTTT
CCASPWDRDSNQPQHF
>TRBV24-1|few|TRBJ2-2|.
TGTGCCACCAGTGATTTGCAGGACAGCCTCACCGGGGAGCTGTTTTTT
CATSDLQDSLTGELFF
>TRBV5-5|many|TRBJ2-3|.
TGTGCCAGCAGCTTGGTGCTGGGGACCACAGATACGCAGTATTTT
CASSLVLGTTDTQYF
>TRBV24-1|many|TRBJ2-3|.
TGTGCCACCAGTGATGTACGAGCCAAGGGAACAGATACGCAGTATTTT
CATSDVRAKGTDTQYF
>TRBV12-3/TRBV12-4|many|TRBJ1-5|.
TGTGCCAGCAGCTTTACAGGACGGAGCAATCAGCCCCAGCATTTT
CASSFTGRSNQPQHF
>TRBV4-3|many|TRBJ2-1|.
TGCGCCAGCAGCCAAGATGCGCGGTTCTACAATGAGCAGTTCTTC
CASSQDARFYNEQFF
>TRBV27|many|TRBJ1-4|.
TGTGCCAGCAGTTTGAGGGGGAGTGAAAAACTGTTTTTT
CASSLRGSEKLFF
>TRBV19|.|TRBJ2-6|.
TGTGCCAGTAGTATAATAATCCGGCAGGGATCCTCTGGGGCCAACGTCCTGACTTTC
CASSIIIRQGSSGANVLTF
>TRBV19|.|TRBJ2-2|.
TGTGCCAGCTCTAGGTTGGACACCGGGGAGCTGTTTTTT
CASSRLDTGELFF
>TRBV20-1|many|TRBJ2-1|.
TGCAGTGCCAGGGACAGCGGGGGCTACAATGAGCAGTTCTTC
CSARDSGGYNEQFF
>TRBV20-1|many|TRBJ2-7|.
TGCAGTGCTAGAGAGCGCCCAACTCCTCAATACGAGCAGTACTTC
CSARERPTPQYEQYF
>TRBV20-1|many|TRBJ2-1|.
TGCAGTGCTAGAGTCCGATCCTACAATGAGCAGTTCTTC
CSARVRSYNEQFF
>TRBV7-9|few|TRBJ2-5|.
TGTGCCAGCAGCTTAGGACTGTCCGGCGGAGAGACCCAGTACTTC
CASSLGLSGGETQYF
>TRBV12-3/TRBV12-4|many|TRBJ1-6|.
TGTGCCAGCAGTTTAAGGGGTTCACCCCTCCACTTT
CASSLRGSPLHF
>TRBV7-6|many|TRBJ1-1|.
TGTGCCAGCAGAGCCGGGGGTGCAAACACTGAAGCTTTCTTT
CASRAGGANTEAFF
>TRBV5-6|many|TRBJ2-1|.
TGTGCCAGCATCCTTACCGATTACAATGAGCAGTTCTTC
CASILTDYNEQFF
>TRBV12-3/TRBV12-4|many|TRBJ1-1|.
TGTGCCAGCAGTTTCATGGGGGGCGGTGAAGCTTTCTTT
CASSFMGGGEAFF
>TRBV27|many|TRBJ2-7|.
TGTGCCAGCAGTCCAGGGGAGTTGCTAAACGAGCAGTACTTC
CASSPGELLNEQYF
>TRBV7-8|.|TRBJ2-3|.
TGTGCCAGCAGCGAGGTAGCGGGTACAGGGCCAGATACGCAGTATTTT
CASSEVAGTGPDTQYF
>TRBV9|many|TRBJ1-1|TRBD1
TGTGCCAGCAGCGTAGTCAACAGGGGCCCTGAAGCTTTCTTT
CASSVVNRGPEAFF
>TRBV27|many|TRBJ2-1|.
TGTGCCAGCAGTTTAAGGACCCGGACCCACGCCCAGCAGTTCTTC
CASSLRTRTHAQQFF
>TRBV5-1|many|TRBJ2-5|TRBD2
TGCGCCAGCACTATGACTAGCGGGCAAGAGACCCAGTACTTC
CASTMTSGQETQYF
>TRBV20-1|few|TRBJ1-6|.
TGCAGTGCTAGAGACGTGGAGGGAGGGAATTCACCCCTCCACTTT
CSARDVEGGNSPLHF
>TRBV21-1|many|TRBJ2-7|.
TGTGCCAGCAGCAAAGATGGGGTAGGAGAGCAGTACTTC
CASSKDGVGEQYF
>TRBV2|few|TRBJ2-1|TRBD2
TGTGCCAGCAAGTCGGGGACTACCTCCTACAATGAGCAGTTCTTC
CASKSGTTSYNEQFF
>TRBV5-1|many|TRBJ1-1|.
TGCGCCAGCAGCTTGAACGTACGGGCTATGAACACTGAAGCTTTCTTT
CASSLNVRAMNTEAFF
>TRBV6-1|.|TRBJ2-1|TRBD1
TGTGCCAGCAGCCGACAGGGCCCCTACAATGAGCAGTTCTTC
CASSRQGPYNEQFF
>TRBV20-1|many|TRBJ2-7|TRBD2
TGCAGTGCCAGTTACCTAGCGGGAGGGCCCTACGAGCAGTACTTC
CSASYLAGGPYEQYF
>TRBV6-5|many|TRBJ2-3|.
TGTGCCAGCAGTTATTACGCGGGGGCTAGCACAGATACGCAGTATTTT
CASSYYAGASTDTQYF
>TRBV6-4|few|TRBJ1-1|.
TGTGCCAGCAGGGACCTGGGGAACACTGAAGCTTTCTTT
CASRDLGNTEAFF
>TRBV5-6|many|TRBJ1-1|.
TGTGCCAGCAGCTTGGGGCCGGACAGACTGAACACTGAAGCTTTCTTT
CASSLGPDRLNTEAFF
>TRBV7-9|.|TRBJ2-7|.
TGTGCCAGCAGCTTATCAGGGGTAGGGGTCGAGCAGTACTTC
CASSLSGVGVEQYF
>TRBV7-8|many|TRBJ2-5|.
TGTGCCAGCAGCTTAGCGGGAGGCCGCCAAGAGACCCAGTACTTC
CASSLAGGRQETQYF
>TRBV6-2/TRBV6-3|many|TRBJ2-3|TRBD2
TGTGCCAGCAGAACCGGGACTAGCGGGAGTACAGATACGCAGTATTTT
CASRTGTSGSTDTQYF
>TRBV7-2|many|TRBJ2-7|.
TGTGCCAGCAGCCCTACCCCCTTTCAGGCATACGAGCAGTACTTC
CASSPTPFQAYEQYF
>TRBV7-9|many|TRBJ2-1|.
TGTGCCAGCAGCCCGACCTGGGAGGTGGAGTTCTTC
CASSPTWEVEFF
>TRBV5-1|many|TRBJ2-3|TRBD1
TGCGCCAGCAGCTTGGCCCCGGGACAGGGGATGATAGATACGCAGTATTTT
CASSLAPGQGMIDTQYF
>TRBV29-1|many|TRBJ2-2|.
TGCAGCGTTAGAAAAGGGCTCACCGGGGAGCTGTTTTTT
CSVRKGLTGELFF
>TRBV20-1|many|TRBJ2-1|TRBD2
TGCAGTGCTAGAGATGTGTTGGCGGGAGGGGTGAGTGAGCAGTTCTTC
CSARDVLAGGVSEQFF
>TRBV2|many|TRBJ2-7|.
TGTGCCAGCAGTGAAAAGTCGGTGATATGGGAGCAGTACTTC
CASSEKSVIWEQYF
>TRBV7-2|few|TRBJ2-3|TRBD2
TGTGCCAGCAGCTGGGCGGGACTAGCGGGGAGCACAGATACGCAGTATTTT
CASSWAGLAGSTDTQYF